The 26 T cell receptor beta chains below all came from one sample that was sequenced in a study of OX40 agonist ivuxolimab in advanced cancers. Libraries were prepared by immunoSEQ multiplex PCR; TCRdb keeps only in-frame clonotypes and omits some of them. The table shows roughly 90,000 clones, with 85% to 90% occurring only once. The specimen comprised CD4+ or CD8+ T cells sorted from blood, sampled in a trial of the OX40 agonist ivuxolimab. These TCRs come from an adult with an advanced solid tumor such as melanoma, head and neck, liver or kidney cancer.

The rearrangement links TRBV4-2 to TRBJ1-5; a weak D match, TRBD1 (5 bases). CDR3 length equals 15 residues. The germline V gene encodes CDR1 LGHNA and CDR2 YNFKEQ. V was clipped by 5 bases and J by 4 bases, with 15 bases between them. CDR3 coding DNA: TGTGCCAGCAGCGCGGACCTTCGGGGGAATCAGCCCCAGCATTTT. Encoded protein: CASSADLRGNQPQHF.

The J gene is TRBJ1-1, the V gene TRBV29-1; no firm D call. CDR3 length: 15 amino acids. CDR1 and CDR2 (germline): SQVTM, ANQGSEA. V lost 6 bases and J 0 bases, leaving 17 bases between the germline ends. CDR3 in amino acids: CSVSFLISLNTEAFF. Written as DNA, the CDR3 is TGCAGCGTCTCCTTCCTCATAAGTTTGAACACTGAAGCTTTCTTT.

The CDR3 coding sequence is TGTGCCAGCTCACTAGCGGGAGGGCCCGCTGAGCAGTTCTTC. Protein sequence: CASSLAGGPAEQFF. The V gene is TRBV18, the J gene TRBJ2-1, with 11 bases identical to TRBD2. Germline assignment: CDR1 KGHSH and CDR2 LQKENI. This CDR3 is 14 amino acids long. The trim removed 4 bases at V and 9 bases at J, leaving 5 bases unmatched.

V usage is TRBV6-6 and J usage is TRBJ2-2, with TRBD1 identical over 9 bases. The CDR3 length is 14 residues. In germline, CDR1 is MNHNY, CDR2 SVGAGI (reference sequence). V lost 8 bases to trimming and J lost 6 bases; unmatched junction nucleotides: 7. CDR3 sequence: CASPGQGGSGELFF. The CDR3 DNA follows: TGTGCCAGCCCGGGACAGGGAGGTTCCGGGGAGCTGTTTTTT.

The chain couples TRBV21-1 to TRBJ1-5. TRBV21-1 counts as a pseudogene. CDR3 size: 15 residues. The CDR3 region is CASSKVGPDDQPQHF. DNA of the CDR3: TGTGCCAGCAGCAAAGTAGGGCCGGATGATCAGCCCCAGCATTTT.

The V call is TRBV29-1, the J call TRBJ2-3, with D perhaps TRBD2 (5 bases). Germline assignment: CDR1 SQVTM and CDR2 ANQGSEA. CDR3 size: 14 residues. Trimming pared 3 bases from V and 4 bases from J, leaving 14 bases between. Here the CDR3 DNA reads TGCAGCGTTGACAACGGGGTCGGGGCAGATACGCAGTATTTT. Amino acid sequence: CSVDNGVGADTQYF.

The chain carries TRBV7-3 and TRBJ2-7; TRBD2 aligns across 10 bases. Germline V gene lookup returns CDR1 SGHTA and CDR2 FQGTGA. CDR3 length: 15 residues. Unmatched junction bases numbered 6, after V lost 5 bases and J lost 2 bases. The CDR3 DNA is TGTGCCAGCAGCCAAGCGGGAGGGCCGACCTACGAGCAGTACTTC. Amino acid sequence: CASSQAGGPTYEQYF.

CDR3 residues: CASSLTSGRGGELFF. The DNA for the CDR3 is TGTGCCAGCAGCTTAACTAGCGGGAGGGGCGGGGAGCTGTTTTTT. This rearrangement joins TRBV11-2 to TRBJ2-2, with 13 positions matching TRBD2. The CDR3 covers 15 residues. The V gene's germline CDR1 is SGHAT and CDR2 FQNNGV. With 2 bases clipped from V and 7 bases from J, the junction kept 1 base outside the gene matches.

This clone was found once. The J gene is TRBJ1-2, the V gene TRBV5-1; no clear D. Trimming took 0 bases from V and 1 from J, leaving 10 bases between them. Germline CDR1 and CDR2: SGHRS and YFSETQ. CDR3 length equals 15 residues. The CDR3 bases are TGCGCCAGCAGCTTGGGGGCACCGGGTAACTATGGCTACACCTTC. Its translation is CASSLGAPGNYGYTF. The full variable domain, with the rest looked up from reference TRBV5-1 and TRBJ1-2, is KAGVTQTPRYLIKTRGQQVTLSCSPISGHRSVSWYQQTPGQGLQFLFEYFSETQRNKGNFPGRFSGRQFSNSRSEMNVSTLELGDSALYLCASSLGAPGNYGYTFGSGTRLTVV.

The genes are TRBV28 and TRBJ2-1; the D is unclear. Germline CDR1 and CDR2: MDHEN and SYDVKM. Trimming pared 3 bases from V and 3 bases from J, leaving 12 bases between. CDR3 length equals 15 residues. CDR3 sequence (DNA): TGTGCCAGCAGTTTTTCGGAGTTTGGCTACAATGAGCAGTTCTTC. It specifies CASSFSEFGYNEQFF.

CDR3 nucleotide sequence: TGTGCCAGCAACGACCGCTCGGGGCAGGAGAACACTGAAGCTTTCTTT. It yields the protein CASNDRSGQENTEAFF. V is TRBV7-9 and J is TRBJ1-1, with D possibly being TRBD1 (5 bases). This CDR3 contains 16 residues. Germline lookup yields CDR1 SEHNR and CDR2 FQNEAQ (reference sequence). Trimming pared 7 bases from V and 1 base from J, leaving 19 bases between.

The chain joins TRBV18 to TRBJ2-3; no clear D. V shed 2 bases and J shed 6 bases, with 9 bases lying between them. The CDR3 loop spans 13 amino acids. Germline V CDR1 and CDR2: KGHSH, LQKENI. This CDR3 reads CASSPSLDDTQYF. The CDR3, as DNA: TGTGCCAGCTCACCATCGTTGGATGATACGCAGTATTTT.

The rearrangement links TRBV5-1 to TRBJ2-1; possibly TRBD1 for D (6 bases). The V end was cut by 6 bases, the J end by 3 bases, with 16 bases between. The CDR3 sequence is 15 residues long. In germline, CDR1 is SGHRS, CDR2 YFSETQ. The CDR3 DNA is TGCGCCAGCAACCCTTCAGGACAGAGCTACAATGAGCAGTTCTTC. It yields the protein CASNPSGQSYNEQFF.

V and J are TRBV27 and TRBJ2-7; D uncertain. The V end was cut by 6 bases, the J end by 6 bases, with 12 bases between. The germline CDR1 and CDR2 sequences are MNHEY and SMNVEV (reference sequence). This CDR3 contains 12 residues. CDR3 sequence: CASSLLFAEQYF. As DNA, the CDR3 is TGTGCCAGCAGCCTCCTTTTCGCCGAGCAGTACTTC.

V and J are TRBV28 and TRBJ1-5; tentative D call: TRBD1 (6 bases). Germline CDR1 reads MDHEN; CDR2 reads SYDVKM. V dropped 6 bases and J dropped 4 bases, with 19 bases sitting between them. CDR3 size: 16 residues. The CDR3 region has the DNA TGTGCCAGCAGGCCCCTTTGGGGGCAAAGGAATCAGCCCCAGCATTTT. Translation gives CASRPLWGQRNQPQHF.

The rearrangement joins TRBV7-9 to TRBJ2-7; D not certain. This CDR3 has 12 amino acids. Between the trimmed V and J ends, which lost 5 bases and 2 bases, there was a span of 7 bases. From germline, CDR1 is SEHNR and CDR2 FQNEAQ (reference sequence). The CDR3 sequence is CASSPRPYEQYF. CDR3 in DNA: TGTGCCAGCAGCCCTAGGCCCTACGAGCAGTACTTC.

This clone was observed once. This chain joins TRBV28 and TRBJ2-5; 10 bases match TRBD2. Germline V gene lookup returns CDR1 MDHEN and CDR2 SYDVKM. V was pared by 6 bases and J by 5 bases, with 9 bases of the junction left unmatched. The CDR3 covers 15 residues. The CDR3 is CASRSPAGGTETQYF. The DNA of the CDR3 is TGTGCCAGCAGGTCCCCAGCGGGAGGGACGGAGACCCAGTACTTC.

V and J are TRBV27 and TRBJ2-3; D gene uncertain. In germline, CDR1 is MNHEY, CDR2 SMNVEV (reference sequence). The CDR3 extends over 12 amino acids. V lost 6 bases and J lost 4, with 8 bases in between. This chain's CDR3 is CASSPTPDTQYF. The CDR3 bases are TGTGCCAGCAGCCCTACTCCAGATACGCAGTATTTT.

The chain carries TRBV28 and TRBJ1-2, with TRBD1 matching 8 bases. Per the germline V gene, CDR1 is MDHEN and CDR2 is SYDVKM. The V and J ends lost 7 bases and 8 bases, in that order; junction bases with no gene match: 9. The CDR3 totals 13 residues. Here the CDR3 reads CASIPGQGFGYTF. CDR3 sequence (DNA): TGTGCCAGCATCCCCGGACAGGGATTCGGCTACACCTTC.

The rearrangement uses TRBV27 and TRBJ2-1; 9 nucleotides line up with TRBD1. The CDR3 length is 14 residues. Germline V gene lookup returns CDR1 MNHEY and CDR2 SMNVEV (reference sequence). V lost 7 bases and J lost 7; bases outside the gene matches: 8. CDR3 nucleotide sequence: TGTGCCAGCACCGGACAGGGGAAGTCTAATGAGCAGTTCTTC. This gives the protein CASTGQGKSNEQFF.

J is TRBJ1-5 and V is TRBV28; the match to TRBD1 covers 9 bases. The CDR3 is 15 residues long. After removal of 4 bases from V and 5 bases from J, the junction contained 6 bases not matched to a gene. Per the germline V gene, CDR1 is MDHEN and CDR2 is SYDVKM. CDR3: CASSSPGTGYQPQHF. In DNA form, the CDR3 reads TGTGCCAGCAGTTCCCCCGGGACAGGGTATCAGCCCCAGCATTTT.

This clone was counted once. The chain joins TRBV19 to TRBJ1-2, with D unresolved. V gave up 7 bases and J gave up 5 bases, with 8 bases separating them. The germline CDR1 and CDR2 sequences are LNHDA and SQIVND (reference sequence). The CDR3 sequence is 11 residues long. The CDR3 is CASTARYGYTF. Here the CDR3 DNA reads TGTGCCAGTACCGCGAGGTATGGCTACACCTTC.

V usage is TRBV10-3 and J usage is TRBJ1-1; no clear D. Germline CDR1 and CDR2: ENHRY and SYGVKD. The CDR3 consists of 13 residues. The ends were cut back, 6 bases at V and 1 base at J, with 9 bases in the middle. CDR3 DNA: TGTGCCATCAGAGACACAGCGAACACTGAAGCTTTCTTT. Translated, it gives CAIRDTANTEAFF.

The chain carries TRBV2 and TRBJ1-3, with a possible D match to TRBD1 (5 bases). This CDR3 contains 14 residues. CDR1 and CDR2 (germline): SNHLY, FYNNEI. V lost 4 bases, J lost 1 base, and 8 bases lay in between. CDR3 protein: CASSVGGSGNTIYF. The DNA for the CDR3 is TGTGCCAGCAGTGTGGGGGGATCTGGAAACACCATATATTTT.

The chain carries TRBV9 and TRBJ1-2; 8 nucleotides line up with TRBD1. CDR1 and CDR2 (germline): SGDLS, YYNGEE. Trimming cost V 1 base and J 4 bases; bases outside gene matches: 6. The CDR3 totals 15 residues. The CDR3 DNA reads TGTGCCAGCAGCGTACTAGGACAGGGTCGCTATGGCTACACCTTC. This translates into CASSVLGQGRYGYTF. Drawing the rest from reference TRBV9 and TRBJ1-2, the complete variable domain is DSGVTQTPKHLITATGQRVTLRCSPRSGDLSVYWYQQSLDQGLQFLIQYYNGEERAKGNILERFSAQQFPDLHSELNLSSLELGDSALYFCASSVLGQGRYGYTFGSGTRLTVV.

This chain joins TRBV7-3 and TRBJ1-1; no clear D. The CDR3 is made up of 13 amino acids. CDR1 is SGHTA, CDR2 FQGTGA, per germline. Between the trimmed V and J ends, which lost 3 bases and 4 bases, there was a span of 9 bases. The CDR3 DNA sequence: TGTGCCAGCAGCTTCGGGCAGAGCACTGAAGCTTTCTTT. Its translation is CASSFGQSTEAFF.